A single sample gave rise to the 28 T cell receptor beta chains below, sequenced in a study of cytomegalovirus exposure and HLA in healthy donors. The PCR had 60 Vbeta and 13 Jbeta primers. Sequencing was performed with immunoSEQ multiplex PCR; in TCRdb, only in-frame clones are kept and a portion is missing. The repertoire holds roughly 130,000 clones, with approximately 72% as singletons. The sample taken for sequencing was PBMCs. Receptors were obtained from a man younger than 30 in good health and CMV-seronegative.

The V call is TRBV9, the J call TRBJ2-3; 13 bases line up with TRBD2. This CDR3 is 15 amino acids long. The V gene end was trimmed by 3 bases and the J gene end by 3 bases; junction bases not matched to a gene: 1. Germline V CDR1 and CDR2: SGDLS, YYNGEE. For the CDR3, the DNA is TGTGCCAGCAGCGGACTAGCGGGAGGAACAGATACGCAGTATTTT. This encodes CASSGLAGGTDTQYF. Full variable domain (rest looked up from reference TRBV9 and TRBJ2-3): DSGVTQTPKHLITATGQRVTLRCSPRSGDLSVYWYQQSLDQGLQFLIQYYNGEERAKGNILERFSAQQFPDLHSELNLSSLELGDSALYFCASSGLAGGTDTQYFGPGTRLTVL.

In its sample, this clone was seen a few times. The chain employs TRBV6-1 and TRBJ2-3, with TRBD1 matching over 11 bases. The V gene's germline CDR1 is MNHNS and CDR2 SASEGT. V was clipped by 2 bases and J by 5 bases; unmatched bases: 3. The CDR3 extends over 15 amino acids. Here the CDR3 reads CASSEWGTGGDTQYF. The CDR3 nucleotides are TGTGCCAGCAGTGAATGGGGGACAGGGGGAGATACGCAGTATTTT.

The chain employs TRBV4-1 and TRBJ1-3; 8 nucleotides match TRBD1. CDR3 length: 16 amino acids. Germline lookup yields CDR1 MGHRA and CDR2 YSYEKL. Trimming took 4 bases from V and 4 from J; bases not matched to a gene: 9. The CDR3 is CASSRGQGGRGNTIYF. CDR3 sequence (DNA): TGCGCCAGCAGCCGAGGACAGGGAGGACGGGGAAACACCATATATTTT.

This clone was seen a few times. This sequence joins TRBV5-8 and TRBJ1-1, with a tentative D call TRBD1 (5 bases). CDR3 length equals 13 residues. Trimming pared 6 bases from V and 5 bases from J, leaving 14 bases between. Germline loops: CDR1 SGHTS, CDR2 YDEGEE. The CDR3 reads CASTLLGGTEAFF. In DNA, the CDR3 is TGTGCCAGCACCCTTCTCGGGGGGACTGAAGCTTTCTTT. Together with reference TRBV5-8 and TRBJ1-1, the CDR3 gives the full variable domain: EAGVTQSPTHLIKTRGQQATLRCSPISGHTSVYWYQQALGLGLQFLLWYDEGEERNRGNFPPRFSGRQFPNYSSELNVNALELEDSALYLCASTLLGGTEAFFGQGTRLTVV.

The V and J genes are TRBV11-2 and TRBJ2-2, with D possibly matching TRBD1 (7 bases). CDR1 and CDR2 from the germline V gene are SGHAT and FQNNGV. The CDR3 length is 14 residues. V lost 6 bases, J lost 7 bases, and 15 bases lay in between. CDR3 sequence reads: CASSPQGGIGELFF. In DNA form, the CDR3 reads TGTGCCAGCAGTCCTCAGGGGGGAATCGGGGAGCTGTTTTTT.

The V call is TRBV18, the J call TRBJ1-1; D is uncertain. Germline values: CDR1 KGHSH, CDR2 LQKENI. Between the trimmed V and J ends, which lost 1 base and 1 base, there was a span of 19 bases. This CDR3 contains 18 residues. As DNA, the CDR3 is TGTGCCAGCTCACCACGGGTACGCGGTAACTTAAGGAACACTGAAGCTTTCTTT. This encodes CASSPRVRGNLRNTEAFF.

The chain couples TRBV2 to TRBJ2-5, with 7 bases fitting TRBD1. Per germline, CDR1 SNHLY and CDR2 FYNNEI. V dropped 1 base and J dropped 7; count of bases not matched to a gene: 6. The CDR3 runs 14 residues. For the CDR3, the DNA is TGTGCCAGCAGTGAAGGACAGGGAATGGCGACCCAGTACTTC. Amino acid sequence: CASSEGQGMATQYF.

The chain couples TRBV15 to TRBJ1-1; D is uncertain. V lost 3 bases to trimming and J lost 5 bases, with 10 bases between them. Germline lookup yields CDR1 LNHNV and CDR2 YYDKDF (reference sequence). This CDR3 has 13 amino acids. In nucleotides, the CDR3 is TGTGCCACCAGCAGCGGCGGGCGTACTGAAGCTTTCTTT. This codes for CATSSGGRTEAFF.

This chain connects TRBV19 to TRBJ2-3, with 7 positions matching TRBD2. Germline assignment: CDR1 LNHDA and CDR2 SQIVND (reference sequence). Trimming took 3 bases from V and 0 from J; bases not matched to a gene: 9. The CDR3 consists of 17 residues. The CDR3, as DNA: TGTGCCAGTAGTATCCGCCTAGCGGCGTTTAGCACAGATACGCAGTATTTT. It codes for CASSIRLAAFSTDTQYF.

V and J are TRBV6-6 and TRBJ1-4; maybe TRBD1 (5 bases). V was shortened by 6 bases and J by 4 bases, with 9 bases between the two germline ends. The CDR3 extends over 13 amino acids. Germline values: CDR1 MNHNY, CDR2 SVGAGI (reference sequence). The CDR3 nucleotides read TGTGCCAGCAGCTCAAGGGGTAATGAAAAACTGTTTTTT. Amino acid sequence: CASSSRGNEKLFF.

The V call is TRBV2, the J call TRBJ1-3; 8 positions agree with TRBD1. The CDR3 spans 16 residues. Germline values: CDR1 SNHLY, CDR2 FYNNEI. V was pared by 6 bases and J by 1 base, with 8 bases of the junction left unmatched. The CDR3 nucleotides are TGTGCCAGCAGAAGACAGGGGTCTCTTTCTGGAAACACCATATATTTT. It specifies CASRRQGSLSGNTIYF.

The rearrangement links TRBV5-4 to TRBJ2-7; TRBD2 matches 10 bases. This CDR3 has 15 amino acids. V lost 4 bases, J lost 5 bases, and 9 bases stayed unmatched. Germline CDR1 reads SGHNT; CDR2 reads YYREEE (reference sequence). CDR3 residues: CASSPRGLAGDEQYF. The CDR3 DNA reads TGTGCCAGCAGCCCTAGAGGGCTAGCGGGAGACGAGCAGTACTTC.

The gene calls are TRBV7-2 and TRBJ1-2, with 7 bases that match TRBD1. The germline gives CDR1 SGHTA, CDR2 FQGNSA. The CDR3 is 13 amino acids. Trimming at V came to 5 bases and at J to 3 bases, leaving 3 bases not matched to a gene. Here the CDR3 reads CASSRQGHYGYTF. Here the CDR3 DNA reads TGTGCCAGCAGCCGACAGGGCCACTATGGCTACACCTTC. Full variable domain (rest looked up from reference TRBV7-2 and TRBJ1-2): GAGVSQSPSNKVTEKGKDVELRCDPISGHTALYWYRQSLGQGLEFLIYFQGNSAPDKSGLPSDRFSAERTGGSVSTLTIQRTQQEDSAVYLCASSRQGHYGYTFGSGTRLTVV.

This clone was observed a handful of times. The CDR3 spells CASSVGPTRNEKLFF. The CDR3 bases are TGTGCCAGCAGCGTAGGTCCGACGCGGAATGAAAAACTGTTTTTT. V is TRBV9 and J is TRBJ1-4; no reliable D call. Deletions cut 0 bases from V and 5 bases from J, with 11 bases between. The CDR3 loop spans 15 amino acids. Germline V CDR1 and CDR2: SGDLS, YYNGEE.

The J gene is TRBJ2-7, the V gene TRBV5-1; D is possibly TRBD1 (5 bases). V was cut by 0 bases and J by 4 bases, with 11 bases left in between. The germline V gene has CDR1 SGHRS and CDR2 YFSETQ. The CDR3 runs to 14 residues. CDR3 amino acids: CASSLAGKGYEQYF. The CDR3 DNA is TGCGCCAGCAGCTTGGCAGGGAAAGGTTACGAGCAGTACTTC.

In DNA form, the CDR3 reads TGCGCCAGCAGCCAAGTGCGAGGCCCCTCCTACGAGCAGTACTTC. Its protein product is CASSQVRGPSYEQYF. V and J are TRBV4-1 and TRBJ2-7; D call uncertain. The ends were cut back, 1 base at V and 0 bases at J, with 10 bases in the middle. Per germline, CDR1 MGHRA and CDR2 YSYEKL. The CDR3 spans 15 residues.

J is TRBJ2-2 and V is TRBV25-1; 10 bases line up with TRBD2. The J segment lost 3 bases and the V segment lost 7 bases, leaving 2 bases of the junction unmatched. The germline CDR1 and CDR2 sequences are MGHDK and SYGVNS. CDR3 length: 14 residues. DNA of the CDR3: TGTGCCAGCACCGGGACTAGCGACACCGGGGAGCTGTTTTTT. This gives the protein CASTGTSDTGELFF.

The chain joins TRBV14 to TRBJ1-1; D may be TRBD1 (6 bases). Germline V gene lookup returns CDR1 SGHDN and CDR2 FVKESK. V dropped 4 bases and J dropped 2 bases, with 8 bases sitting between them. This CDR3 is 13 amino acids long. CDR3 protein: CASSLQGNTEAFF. CDR3 in DNA: TGTGCCAGCAGCCTACAGGGAAACACTGAAGCTTTCTTT.

V gene TRBV4-3 combines with J gene TRBJ2-1, with TRBD2 identical over 7 bases. CDR3 size: 18 residues. J lost 2 bases, V lost 0 bases, and 10 bases had no gene match. Germline V lookup: CDR1 LGHNA, CDR2 YSLEER. As DNA, the CDR3 is TGCGCCAGCAGCCAAGACGCCGTTCGAGCGGGAACCTACAATGAGCAGTTCTTC. Amino acid sequence: CASSQDAVRAGTYNEQFF.

This clone occurred a few times. DNA for the CDR3: TGTGCCAGCAGACAGAATCAGCCCCAGCATTTT. It translates to CASRQNQPQHF. The chain is built from TRBV6-1 and TRBJ1-5; unclear D gene. The V end was cut by 6 bases, the J end by 4 bases, with 4 bases between. The CDR3 is 11 residues long. CDR1 is MNHNS, CDR2 SASEGT, per germline.

This clone appeared once. Mismatch with germline at one junction end may stem from a read error. The chain carries TRBV10-3 and TRBJ2-1; 11 nucleotides agree with TRBD2. Germline values: CDR1 ENHRY, CDR2 SYGVKD. This CDR3 region has 13 residues. The chain's CDR3 is CAITSGRDNEQFF. The CDR3 DNA follows: TGTGCGATCACTAGCGGGAGAGACAATGAGCAGTTCTTC.

The V and J genes are TRBV28 and TRBJ2-7, with D unresolved. V lost 3 bases and J lost 0, with 9 bases in between. Germline V gene data show CDR1 as MDHEN and CDR2 as SYDVKM. The CDR3 is made up of 14 amino acids. The CDR3 DNA follows: TGTGCCAGCAGTTTCGCCGACACCTCCTACGAGCAGTACTTC. This encodes CASSFADTSYEQYF.

This clone was observed once. The chain uses TRBV7-9 and TRBJ1-1; maybe TRBD1 (5 bases). This CDR3 has 19 residues. V was clipped by 6 bases and J by 5 bases, with 31 bases between them. Germline V gene data show CDR1 as SEHNR and CDR2 as FQNEAQ (reference sequence). The chain's CDR3 is CASRSLGSSGGAWDTEAFF. In nucleotides, the CDR3 is TGTGCCAGCAGAAGCTTAGGTAGTAGTGGAGGGGCCTGGGATACTGAAGCTTTCTTT.

The table lists this clone with a few counts. The V call is TRBV6-6, the J call TRBJ2-7; weak D call: TRBD2 (5 bases). The V gene lost 6 bases and the J gene lost 2 bases, with 11 bases spanning the gap. Germline CDR1 and CDR2: MNHNY and SVGAGI (reference sequence). The length of the CDR3 is 13 residues. The CDR3 is CASSGVSPYEQYF. The CDR3 nucleotides read TGTGCCAGCAGCGGGGTTTCCCCCTACGAGCAGTACTTC.

In its sample, this clone was seen a few times. V usage is TRBV5-1 and J usage is TRBJ2-1; 11 bases align to TRBD2. J gave up 7 bases and V 2 bases, and 8 bases lay outside the gene matches. The germline CDR1 and CDR2 sequences are SGHRS and YFSETQ. The CDR3 contains 16 residues. The CDR3 DNA sequence: TGCGCCAGCAGCTTCTTAGCGGGAGGGCGTGAGAATGAGCAGTTCTTC. It translates to CASSFLAGGRENEQFF.

Concerning this clone: An end of the junction does not agree with germline; a read error may underlie this. This chain joins TRBV28 and TRBJ2-5; D perhaps matches TRBD2 (6 bases). This CDR3 is 13 amino acids long. Germline V gene data show CDR1 as MDHEN and CDR2 as SYDVKM. CDR3 nucleotide sequence: TGTGCCAGCAGTTCCATCGGGACTCGCGCCACCCACTTC. As protein: CASSSIGTRATHF.

CDR3 amino acids: CASLRAGGSYNEQFF. The DNA of the CDR3 is TGTGCCAGCCTAAGAGCGGGAGGTTCCTACAATGAGCAGTTCTTC. The J gene is TRBJ2-1, the V gene TRBV21-1; no check of the table's D call, TRBD2, against the DNA was made. TRBV21-1 is a documented pseudogene. The CDR3 spans 15 residues.

V and J are TRBV7-8 and TRBJ2-7, with TRBD2 matching over 9 bases. Germline CDR1 reads SGHVS; CDR2 reads FQNEAQ. This CDR3 has 17 amino acids. V shed 2 bases and J 3 bases; nucleotides not matched to a gene: 11. The CDR3 nucleotides read TGTGCCAGCAGCTTATCATCTAGCGGGAAGATCTTCTACGAGCAGTACTTC. Translated, it gives CASSLSSSGKIFYEQYF. Full variable domain (rest looked up from reference TRBV7-8 and TRBJ2-7): GAGVSQSPRYKVAKRGQDVALRCDPISGHVSLFWYQQALGQGPEFLTYFQNEAQLDKSGLPSDRFFAERPEGSVSTLKIQRTQQEDSAVYLCASSLSSSGKIFYEQYFGPGTRLTVT.